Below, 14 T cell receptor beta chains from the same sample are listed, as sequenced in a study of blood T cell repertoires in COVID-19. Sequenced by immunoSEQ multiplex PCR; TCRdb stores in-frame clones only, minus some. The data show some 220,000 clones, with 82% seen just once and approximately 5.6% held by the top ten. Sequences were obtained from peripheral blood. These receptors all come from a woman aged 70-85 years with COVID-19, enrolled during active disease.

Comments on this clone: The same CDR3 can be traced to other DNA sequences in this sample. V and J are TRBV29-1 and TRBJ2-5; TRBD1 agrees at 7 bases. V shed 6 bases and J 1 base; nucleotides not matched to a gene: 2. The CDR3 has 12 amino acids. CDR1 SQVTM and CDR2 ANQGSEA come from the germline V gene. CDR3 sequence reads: CSVRTGQETQYF. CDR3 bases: TGCAGCGTGCGGACAGGCCAAGAGACCCAGTACTTC.

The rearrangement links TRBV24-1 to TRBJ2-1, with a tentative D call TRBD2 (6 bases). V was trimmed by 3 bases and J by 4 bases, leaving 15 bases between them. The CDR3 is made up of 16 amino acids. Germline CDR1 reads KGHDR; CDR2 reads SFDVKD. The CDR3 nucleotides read TGTGCCACCAGTGATGGGGACTGGGGCCCTTACAATGAGCAGTTCTTC. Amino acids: CATSDGDWGPYNEQFF.

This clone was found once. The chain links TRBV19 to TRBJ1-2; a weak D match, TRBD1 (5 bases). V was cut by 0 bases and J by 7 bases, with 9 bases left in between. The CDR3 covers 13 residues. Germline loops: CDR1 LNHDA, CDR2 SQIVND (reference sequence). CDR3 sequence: CASSIEGRGGYTF. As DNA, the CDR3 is TGTGCCAGTAGTATAGAGGGGCGCGGTGGCTACACCTTC.

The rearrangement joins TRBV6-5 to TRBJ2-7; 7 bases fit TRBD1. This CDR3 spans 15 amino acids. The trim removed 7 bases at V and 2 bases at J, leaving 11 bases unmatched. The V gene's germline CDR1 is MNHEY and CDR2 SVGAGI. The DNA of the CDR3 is TGTGCCAGCATGGTTTATAGACAGGGTACCTACGAGCAGTACTTC. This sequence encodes CASMVYRQGTYEQYF.

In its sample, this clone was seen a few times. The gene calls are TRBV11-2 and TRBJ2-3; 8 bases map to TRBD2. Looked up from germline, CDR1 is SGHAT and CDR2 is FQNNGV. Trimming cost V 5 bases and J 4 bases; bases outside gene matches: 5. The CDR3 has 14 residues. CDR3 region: CASSPGTSADTQYF. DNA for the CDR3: TGTGCCAGCAGCCCCGGGACTAGTGCAGATACGCAGTATTTT.

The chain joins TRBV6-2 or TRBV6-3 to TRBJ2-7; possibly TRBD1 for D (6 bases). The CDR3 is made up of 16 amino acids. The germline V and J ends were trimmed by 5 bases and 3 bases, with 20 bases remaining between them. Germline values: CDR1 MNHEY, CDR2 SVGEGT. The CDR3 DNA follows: TGTGCCAGCAGTCGTCAGCAGGGGATTTCCTTCTACGAGCAGTACTTC. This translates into CASSRQQGISFYEQYF.

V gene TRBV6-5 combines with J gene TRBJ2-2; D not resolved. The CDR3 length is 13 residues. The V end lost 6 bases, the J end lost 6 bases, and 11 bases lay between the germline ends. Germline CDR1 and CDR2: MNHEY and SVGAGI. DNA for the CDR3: TGTGCCAGCAGCCTTACGGTAGCCGGGGAGCTGTTTTTT. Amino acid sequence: CASSLTVAGELFF.

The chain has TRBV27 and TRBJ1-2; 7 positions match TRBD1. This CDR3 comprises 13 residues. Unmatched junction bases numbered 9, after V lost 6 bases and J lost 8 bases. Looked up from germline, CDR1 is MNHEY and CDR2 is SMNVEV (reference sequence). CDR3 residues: CASRPTGAGGYTF. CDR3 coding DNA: TGTGCCAGCAGACCCACAGGGGCCGGCGGCTACACCTTC.

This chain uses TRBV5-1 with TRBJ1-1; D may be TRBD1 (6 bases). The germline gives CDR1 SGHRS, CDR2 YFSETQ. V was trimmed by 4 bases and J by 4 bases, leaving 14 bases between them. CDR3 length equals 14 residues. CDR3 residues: CASSPKGGSTEAFF. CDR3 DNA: TGCGCCAGCAGCCCTAAGGGGGGGAGCACTGAAGCTTTCTTT.

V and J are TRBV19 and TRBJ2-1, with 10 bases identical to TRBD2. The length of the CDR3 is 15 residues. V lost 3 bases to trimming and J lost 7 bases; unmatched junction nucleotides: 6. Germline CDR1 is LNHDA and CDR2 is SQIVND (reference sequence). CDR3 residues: CASSIPAGGRNEQFF. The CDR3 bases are TGTGCCAGTAGTATCCCAGCGGGAGGGCGAAATGAGCAGTTCTTC.

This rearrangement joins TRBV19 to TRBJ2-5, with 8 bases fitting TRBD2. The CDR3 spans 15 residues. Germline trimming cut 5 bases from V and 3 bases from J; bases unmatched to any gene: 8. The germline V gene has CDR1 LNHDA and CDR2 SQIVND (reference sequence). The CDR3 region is CASSSWGLGKETQYF. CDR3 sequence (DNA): TGTGCCAGTAGTTCTTGGGGACTAGGTAAAGAGACCCAGTACTTC. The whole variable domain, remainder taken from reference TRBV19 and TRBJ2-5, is DGGITQSPKYLFRKEGQNVTLSCEQNLNHDAMYWYRQDPGQGLRLIYYSQIVNDFQKGDIAEGYSVSREKKESFPLTVTSAQKNPTAFYLCASSSWGLGKETQYFGPGTRLLVL.

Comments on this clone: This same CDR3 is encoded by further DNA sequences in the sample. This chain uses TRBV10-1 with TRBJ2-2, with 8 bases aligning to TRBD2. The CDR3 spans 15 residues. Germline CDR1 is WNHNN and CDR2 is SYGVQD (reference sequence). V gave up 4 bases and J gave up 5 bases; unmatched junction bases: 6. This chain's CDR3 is CASSAGAGGTGELFF. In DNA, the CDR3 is TGCGCCAGCAGTGCAGGGGCGGGAGGAACCGGGGAGCTGTTTTTT.

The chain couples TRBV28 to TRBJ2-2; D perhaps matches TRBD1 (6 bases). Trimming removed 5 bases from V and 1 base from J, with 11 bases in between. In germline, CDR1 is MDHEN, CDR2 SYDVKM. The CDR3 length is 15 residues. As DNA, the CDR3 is TGTGCCAGCAGTGTCCAACAGGGGAACACCGGGGAGCTGTTTTTT. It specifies CASSVQQGNTGELFF.

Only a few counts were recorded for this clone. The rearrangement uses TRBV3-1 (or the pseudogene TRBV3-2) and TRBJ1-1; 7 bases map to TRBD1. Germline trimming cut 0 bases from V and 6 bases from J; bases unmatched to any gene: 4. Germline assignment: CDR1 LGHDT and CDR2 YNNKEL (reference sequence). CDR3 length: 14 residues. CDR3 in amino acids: CASSQDLGGSEAFF. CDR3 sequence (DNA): TGTGCCAGCAGCCAAGATTTAGGGGGCTCTGAAGCTTTCTTT.